Listed below are T cell receptor beta chains from one sample, sequenced in a study of blood T cell repertoires in COVID-19. Sequencing used immunoSEQ multiplex PCR; TCRdb keeps in-frame clones, though not all of them. The sample has fewer than 250,000 clones; about 88% are singletons. Material: peripheral blood. These receptor sequences come from a woman aged 60 to 75 with acute or convalescent COVID-19. CDR3s leave out the opening cysteine and the closing phenylalanine or tryptophan.

j_gene: TRBJ1-5
len: 14
v_gene: TRBV5-8
CDR3aa: ASSRQGQDSNQPQH

j_gene: TRBJ1-4
len: 16
v_gene: TRBV30
CDR3aa: AWSVFAQGTSTNEKLF

j_gene: TRBJ2-2
len: 12
v_gene: TRBV7-3
CDR3aa: ATRKQGDTGELF

j_gene: TRBJ1-1
len: 10
v_gene: TRBV5-6
CDR3aa: ASSRGGTEAF

j_gene: TRBJ1-1
len: 13
v_gene: TRBV6-5
CDR3aa: ASLVGRGVNTEAF

j_gene: TRBJ2-7
len: 14
v_gene: TRBV11-2
CDR3aa: ASSLVPGQGVNEQY

j_gene: TRBJ1-5
len: 15
v_gene: TRBV30
CDR3aa: AWSKGKGAFLNQPQH

j_gene: TRBJ1-6
len: 13
v_gene: TRBV6-5
CDR3aa: ASSYRLTADRSLH

j_gene: TRBJ2-3
len: 13
v_gene: TRBV7-2
CDR3aa: ASSLGASHTDTQY

j_gene: TRBJ2-7
len: 15
v_gene: TRBV12-5
CDR3aa: ASGLVLGTGGAYEQY

j_gene: TRBJ1-2
len: 11
v_gene: TRBV5-5
CDR3aa: ASSLLTVDDYT

j_gene: TRBJ1-3
len: 9
v_gene: TRBV12-3/TRBV12-4
CDR3aa: ASTAGNTIY

j_gene: TRBJ2-7
len: 13
v_gene: TRBV4-1
CDR3aa: ASRVGQGASYEQY

j_gene: TRBJ2-1
len: 13
v_gene: TRBV4-1
CDR3aa: ASSQGASSYNEQF

j_gene: TRBJ2-5
len: 10
v_gene: TRBV10-3
CDR3aa: AISRNKETQY

j_gene: TRBJ1-2
len: 11
v_gene: TRBV19
CDR3aa: ASSIYRNYGYT

j_gene: TRBJ1-2
len: 12
v_gene: TRBV18
CDR3aa: ASSPPAANYGYT

j_gene: TRBJ1-5
len: 13
v_gene: TRBV5-1
CDR3aa: ASSLRAGANQPQH

j_gene: TRBJ2-7
len: 13
v_gene: TRBV5-1
CDR3aa: ASSLEGTGLYEQY

j_gene: TRBJ1-2
len: 13
v_gene: TRBV29-1
CDR3aa: SASEGLNTNYGYT

j_gene: TRBJ2-5
len: 12
v_gene: TRBV5-1
CDR3aa: ASSPGTGSLAQY

j_gene: TRBJ2-4
len: 14
v_gene: TRBV25-1
CDR3aa: ASSEPGQGAKNIQY

j_gene: TRBJ2-7
len: 13
v_gene: TRBV5-1
CDR3aa: ASSDGAGGGYEQY

j_gene: TRBJ2-1
len: 13
v_gene: TRBV5-8
CDR3aa: ASSSILDYNNEQF

j_gene: TRBJ1-1
len: 11
v_gene: TRBV30
CDR3aa: AWSSAQGAEAF

j_gene: TRBJ2-1
len: 16
v_gene: TRBV7-2
CDR3aa: ASSPVSSLAGVYNEQF

j_gene: TRBJ1-5
len: 14
v_gene: TRBV10-2
CDR3aa: VSRVEGRLSNQPQH

j_gene: TRBJ2-7
len: 10
v_gene: TRBV3-1/TRBV3-2
CDR3aa: ASSQVRAEQY

j_gene: TRBJ2-2
len: 13
v_gene: TRBV2
CDR3aa: ASSVRNTNTGELF

j_gene: TRBJ2-1
len: 10
v_gene: TRBV5-1
CDR3aa: ASSDGGNEQF

j_gene: TRBJ2-1
len: 13
v_gene: TRBV13
CDR3aa: ASSWTSGSVYEQF

j_gene: TRBJ2-1
len: 14
v_gene: TRBV11-2
CDR3aa: ASTLLLAGPYNEQF

j_gene: TRBJ2-1
len: 15
v_gene: TRBV19
CDR3aa: ASSIGSRGSSYNEQF

j_gene: TRBJ1-2
len: 10
v_gene: TRBV5-1
CDR3aa: ASSLEGEGYT

j_gene: TRBJ1-5
len: 12
v_gene: TRBV28
CDR3aa: ASSSRTGNQPQH

j_gene: TRBJ2-7
len: 12
v_gene: TRBV30
CDR3aa: AWSAGTSGYEQY

j_gene: TRBJ1-1
len: 10
v_gene: TRBV29-1
CDR3aa: SGRTGNTEAF